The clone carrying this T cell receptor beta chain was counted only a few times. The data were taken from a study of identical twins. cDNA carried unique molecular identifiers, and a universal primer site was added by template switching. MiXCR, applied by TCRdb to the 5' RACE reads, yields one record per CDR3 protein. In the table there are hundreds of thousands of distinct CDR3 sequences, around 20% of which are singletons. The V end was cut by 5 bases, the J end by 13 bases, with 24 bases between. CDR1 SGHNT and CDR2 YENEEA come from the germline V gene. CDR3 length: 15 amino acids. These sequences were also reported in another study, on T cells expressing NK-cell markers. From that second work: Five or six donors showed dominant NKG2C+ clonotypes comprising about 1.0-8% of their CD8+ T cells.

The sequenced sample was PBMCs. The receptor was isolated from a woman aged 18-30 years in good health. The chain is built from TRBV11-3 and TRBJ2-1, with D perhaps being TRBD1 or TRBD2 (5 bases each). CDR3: CASSRSTGAALSQFF. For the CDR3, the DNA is TGTGCCAGCAGCCGATCTACCGGGGCTGCGCTTTCACAGTTCTTC.